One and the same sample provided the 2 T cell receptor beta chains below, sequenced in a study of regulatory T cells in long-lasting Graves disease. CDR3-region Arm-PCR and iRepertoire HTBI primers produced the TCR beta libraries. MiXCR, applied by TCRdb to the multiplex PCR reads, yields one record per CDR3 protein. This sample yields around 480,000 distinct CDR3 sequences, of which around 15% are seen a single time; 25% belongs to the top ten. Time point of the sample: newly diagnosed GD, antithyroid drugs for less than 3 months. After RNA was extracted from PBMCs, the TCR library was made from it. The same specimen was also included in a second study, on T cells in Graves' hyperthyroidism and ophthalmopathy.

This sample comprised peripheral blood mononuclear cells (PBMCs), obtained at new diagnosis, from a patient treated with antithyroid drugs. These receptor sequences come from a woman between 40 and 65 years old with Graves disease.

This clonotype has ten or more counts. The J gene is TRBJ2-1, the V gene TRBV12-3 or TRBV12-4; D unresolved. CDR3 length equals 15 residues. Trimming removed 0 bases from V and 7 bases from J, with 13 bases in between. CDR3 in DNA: TGTGCCAGCAGTTTAGCGGGCCCGGCTGGAAATGAGCAGTTCTTC. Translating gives CASSLAGPAGNEQFF.

For the CDR3, the DNA is TGTGCCAGCAGCGAATACAGGGGGCAGGGCTACACCTTC. Translation: CASSEYRGQGYTF. V and J are TRBV9 and TRBJ1-2; 9 bases fit TRBD1. Germline V gene lookup returns CDR1 SGDLS and CDR2 YYNGEE. V lost 3 bases to trimming and J lost 8 bases; unmatched junction nucleotides: 5. The CDR3 length is 13 residues.